A selection of T cell receptor beta chains follows, all from one sample in a study of cytomegalovirus exposure and HLA in healthy donors. TCRdb's copy holds only in-frame clones and misses some; the assay was immunoSEQ multiplex PCR. The sample carries under 200,000 clones, roughly four fifths recorded once. The sample was PBMCs. These receptors came from a man over 45 in good health and CMV-seropositive. Each CDR3 is given with its conserved first and last residue. Fields, in order: CDR3 protein, CDR3 DNA, V gene, D gene, J gene, clone size. D genes are given only for firm matches. Where a row states a size, it is once, few, many or the class of an expanded clone; other rows omit it.

cdr3_aa: CASSLQGNTEAFF
cdr3_nt: TGTGCCAGCAGCTTACAGGGGAACACTGAAGCTTTCTTT
v_call: TRBV5-5
d_call: -
j_call: TRBJ1-1
clone_size: -

cdr3_aa: CALLRATGEQYF
cdr3_nt: TGTGCGTTGCTCAGGGCAACAGGCGAGCAGTACTTC
v_call: TRBV7-9
d_call: -
j_call: TRBJ2-7
clone_size: many

cdr3_aa: CASSLEAGNWDTEAFF
cdr3_nt: TGTGCCAGCAGCTTGGAAGCGGGGAACTGGGACACTGAAGCTTTCTTT
v_call: TRBV5-6
d_call: -
j_call: TRBJ1-1
clone_size: once

cdr3_aa: CASSGQGSGYTF
cdr3_nt: TGTGCCAGCAGCGGGCAGGGAAGTGGCTACACCTTC
v_call: TRBV2
d_call: -
j_call: TRBJ1-2
clone_size: -

cdr3_aa: CASKRDRVLANEKLFF
cdr3_nt: TGTGCCAGCAAACGGGACAGGGTCTTAGCTAATGAAAAACTGTTTTTT
v_call: TRBV18
d_call: TRBD1
j_call: TRBJ1-4
clone_size: -

cdr3_aa: CASSPPLGSGGHFF
cdr3_nt: TGTGCCAGCTCACCACCTCTGGGGTCGGGGGGGCACTTCTTC
v_call: TRBV18
d_call: TRBD2
j_call: TRBJ2-1
clone_size: -

cdr3_aa: CASSFLWTEPGETQYF
cdr3_nt: TGTGCCAGCAGCTTTTTGTGGACAGAACCGGGAGAGACCCAGTACTTC
v_call: TRBV7-2
d_call: -
j_call: TRBJ2-5
clone_size: -

cdr3_aa: CASSLWSLQETQYF
cdr3_nt: TGTGCCAGCAGCTTGTGGAGTCTACAAGAGACCCAGTACTTC
v_call: TRBV5-4
d_call: -
j_call: TRBJ2-5
clone_size: -

cdr3_aa: CASVPFRGSHEQYF
cdr3_nt: TGTGCCAGCGTTCCCTTCAGGGGCTCCCACGAGCAGTACTTC
v_call: TRBV27
d_call: -
j_call: TRBJ2-7
clone_size: -

cdr3_aa: CASSVQGPGYNEQFF
cdr3_nt: TGTGCCAGTAGTGTACAGGGCCCCGGGTACAATGAGCAGTTCTTC
v_call: TRBV19
d_call: -
j_call: TRBJ2-1
clone_size: -

cdr3_aa: CASSLGTHGYGYTF
cdr3_nt: TGTGCCAGCAGCCTCGGGACTCATGGCTATGGCTACACCTTC
v_call: TRBV5-8
d_call: -
j_call: TRBJ1-2
clone_size: -

cdr3_aa: CAISEQLAGGQETQYF
cdr3_nt: TGTGCCATCAGTGAGCAACTAGCGGGGGGACAAGAGACCCAGTACTTC
v_call: TRBV10-3
d_call: TRBD2
j_call: TRBJ2-5
clone_size: -

cdr3_aa: CASSYSGQDSNQPQHF
cdr3_nt: TGTGCCAGCAGTTACTCAGGACAGGATAGCAATCAGCCCCAGCATTTT
v_call: TRBV6-6
d_call: TRBD1
j_call: TRBJ1-5
clone_size: -

cdr3_aa: CASKGVNSYEQYF
cdr3_nt: TGTGCCAGCAAAGGAGTGAACTCCTACGAGCAGTACTTC
v_call: TRBV7-9
d_call: -
j_call: TRBJ2-7
clone_size: few

cdr3_aa: CASSGGEGNTIYF
cdr3_nt: TGTGCCAGCAGCGGGGGAGAGGGAAACACCATATATTTT
v_call: TRBV28
d_call: -
j_call: TRBJ1-3
clone_size: -

cdr3_aa: CAIRGQGNQPQHF
cdr3_nt: TGTGCCATCAGGGGACAGGGCAATCAGCCCCAGCATTTT
v_call: TRBV10-3
d_call: TRBD1
j_call: TRBJ1-5
clone_size: -

cdr3_aa: CASSLGTDRLAFF
cdr3_nt: TGTGCCAGCAGCTTAGGGACCGACAGGTTGGCTTTCTTT
v_call: TRBV11-2
d_call: -
j_call: TRBJ1-1
clone_size: -

cdr3_aa: CASSLGDRAAGETQYF
cdr3_nt: TGTGCCAGCAGCTTGGGTGACAGGGCGGCGGGGGAGACCCAGTACTTC
v_call: TRBV11-1
d_call: -
j_call: TRBJ2-5
clone_size: once

cdr3_aa: CASRNYGYTF
cdr3_nt: TGTGCCAGCCGTAACTATGGCTACACCTTC
v_call: TRBV6-6
d_call: -
j_call: TRBJ1-2
clone_size: -

cdr3_aa: CARLILSGTSGEQYF
cdr3_nt: TGCGCCAGGCTTATCTTATCCGGGACTAGCGGGGAGCAGTACTTC
v_call: TRBV10-1
d_call: TRBD2
j_call: TRBJ2-5
clone_size: once